Below, 7 T cell receptor beta chains from the same sample are listed, as sequenced in a study of follicular helper T cells after annual influenza vaccination. Time point in this sample: 2014-2015 season, 7 days after vaccination. Some clones are missing from TCRdb's copy, which holds only in-frame ones; the method was immunoSEQ multiplex PCR. The sample has about 10,000 clones; around four fifths are singletons. The sample consisted of CXCR5- memory CD4+ T cells sorted from blood, taken 7 days after influenza vaccination. The receptors stem from an adult who received the influenza vaccine.

The genes are TRBV5-5 and TRBJ2-5; 9 bases fit TRBD1. The ends lost 0 bases at V and 5 bases at J; junction bases unmatched: 8. The CDR3 has 16 residues. Germline assignment: CDR1 SGHKS and CDR2 YYEKEE (reference sequence). The CDR3 is CASSLGLQGAGETQYF. CDR3 bases: TGTGCCAGCAGCTTGGGGCTACAGGGGGCGGGGGAGACCCAGTACTTC.

This clone was counted a few times. The V call is TRBV5-1, the J call TRBJ2-7; 14 bases are a match to TRBD2. This CDR3 region has 18 residues. The J segment lost 1 base and the V segment lost 4 bases, leaving 10 bases of the junction unmatched. The germline V gene encodes CDR1 SGHRS and CDR2 YFSETQ. In DNA, the CDR3 is TGCGCCAGCAGCGACGGACTAGCGGGGGGAGTGGTATCCTACGAGCAGTACTTC. Encoded protein: CASSDGLAGGVVSYEQYF.

This clone was seen only once. This chain connects TRBV7-9 to TRBJ2-7; TRBD2 might be the D (7 bases). V lost 3 bases and J 2 bases, leaving 14 bases between the germline ends. Per the germline V gene, CDR1 is SEHNR and CDR2 is FQNEAQ (reference sequence). The CDR3 spans 15 residues. The CDR3 region is CASSFEGGLTYEQYF. The CDR3 nucleotides read TGTGCCAGCAGCTTCGAGGGGGGGCTAACCTACGAGCAGTACTTC.

The rearrangement joins TRBV18 to TRBJ1-2; maybe TRBD1 (6 bases). V dropped 2 bases and J dropped 2 bases, with 9 bases sitting between them. Germline CDR1 and CDR2: KGHSH and LQKENI. The CDR3 covers 14 residues. This CDR3 reads CASSPGTPNYGYTF. The CDR3 nucleotides are TGTGCCAGCTCACCAGGGACACCGAACTATGGCTACACCTTC.

This chain links TRBV29-1 with TRBJ1-5; 10 nucleotides match TRBD1. The germline CDR1 and CDR2 sequences are SQVTM and ANQGSEA. V was pared by 7 bases and J by 5 bases, with 5 bases of the junction left unmatched. The CDR3 has 13 residues. CDR3 loop: CSAGQGVDQPQHF. The CDR3 DNA reads TGCAGCGCAGGACAGGGGGTCGATCAGCCCCAGCATTTT.

This clone occurred a few times. This chain connects TRBV2 to TRBJ1-2; the match to TRBD1 covers 10 bases. CDR3 length: 13 residues. Germline lookup yields CDR1 SNHLY and CDR2 FYNNEI. Trimming at V came to 8 bases and at J to 6 bases, leaving 6 bases not matched to a gene. The CDR3 bases are TGTGCCAGCTCGGGACAGGGGAGGGATGGCTACACCTTC. Residues: CASSGQGRDGYTF.

This sequence joins TRBV9 and TRBJ2-7, with TRBD1 matching over 7 bases. Unmatched junction bases numbered 13, after V lost 0 bases and J lost 7 bases. CDR1 SGDLS and CDR2 YYNGEE come from the germline V gene. The CDR3 has 16 residues. The chain's CDR3 is CASSVVGTGALGEQYF. The CDR3, as DNA: TGTGCCAGCAGCGTAGTAGGAACAGGGGCTTTGGGGGAGCAGTACTTC.